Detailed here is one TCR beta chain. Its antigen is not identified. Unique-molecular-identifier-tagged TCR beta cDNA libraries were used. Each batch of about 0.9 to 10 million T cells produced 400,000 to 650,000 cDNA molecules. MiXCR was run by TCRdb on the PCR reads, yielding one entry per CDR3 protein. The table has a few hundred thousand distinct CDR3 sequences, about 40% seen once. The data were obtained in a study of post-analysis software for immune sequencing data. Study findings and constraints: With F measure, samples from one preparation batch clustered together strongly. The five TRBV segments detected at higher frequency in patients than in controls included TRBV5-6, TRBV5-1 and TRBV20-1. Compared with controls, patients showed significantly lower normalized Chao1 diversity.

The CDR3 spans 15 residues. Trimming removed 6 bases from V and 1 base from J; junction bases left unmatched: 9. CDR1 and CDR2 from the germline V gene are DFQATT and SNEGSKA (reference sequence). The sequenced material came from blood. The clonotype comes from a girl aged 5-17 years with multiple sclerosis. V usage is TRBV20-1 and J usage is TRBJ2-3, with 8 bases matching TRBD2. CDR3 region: CSATGLVGRTDTQYF. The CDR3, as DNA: TGCAGTGCCACGGGACTAGTGGGTCGCACAGATACGCAGTATTTT.